This TCR beta chain was documented in a study of blood T cell repertoires in COVID-19. At the level of the study: Acute and convalescent COVID-19 samples came from the United States, Italy and Spain. Sources were T cells, B-cell-depleted T cells, or PBMCs; the material itself was cDNA or gDNA.

The CDR3 totals 13 residues. The germline gives CDR1 ENHRY, CDR2 SYGVKD. The ends were cut back, 6 bases at V and 5 bases at J, with 11 bases in the middle. In the study's own analysis: Estimated nucleated cell counts came from reference gene primer amplification. This table comes from immunoSEQ multiplex PCR, and its TCRdb copy is limited to in-frame clones, with some not included. V and J calls and clone size are those listed in that table; D and trimming were worked out from the DNA. The table has some 110,000 clones, around 80% seen once. This rearrangement joins TRBV10-3 to TRBJ2-1; D might be TRBD2 (5 bases). The sequence was obtained from a man in his forties or fifties with acute or convalescent COVID-19. Sample: peripheral blood. The CDR3 is CAISQDWNNEQFF. Written as DNA, the CDR3 is TGTGCCATCAGCCAGGACTGGAACAATGAGCAGTTCTTC.